This T cell receptor (beta chain) was sequenced for a study of blood T cell repertoires in COVID-19. Generated by immunoSEQ multiplex PCR, the TCRdb table keeps only in-frame clones and is missing some. The data show some 700,000 clones, 90% seen once. This clone has just one count. CDR1 and CDR2 (germline): MNHEY, SVGAGI. CDR3 size: 15 residues. Trimming removed 7 bases from V and 4 bases from J; junction bases left unmatched: 6. The V gene is TRBV6-5, the J gene TRBJ2-1; 11 nucleotides match TRBD2. The sequenced sample consisted of peripheral blood. The TCR comes from a young woman with acute or convalescent COVID-19. CDR3 sequence: CASKLAGGRYNEQFF. CDR3 sequence (DNA): TGTGCCAGCAAATTAGCGGGGGGGCGTTACAATGAGCAGTTCTTC.